The 31 T cell receptor beta chains given below trace back to one sample, sequenced in a study of regulatory T cells in long-lasting Graves disease. Investigators prepared the TCR beta libraries by applying iRepertoire HTBI primers and Arm-PCR of CDR3 regions. MiXCR, run by TCRdb on the multiplex PCR reads, gives a single entry per CDR3 protein. The sample carries about 540,000 distinct CDR3 sequences, about 14% recorded once. Time point: newly diagnosed GD, antithyroid drugs for less than 3 months. RNA extracted from PBMCs served as the sequencing template. The data were also submitted as part of a second study, on T cells in Graves' hyperthyroidism and ophthalmopathy.

Sequenced here: peripheral blood mononuclear cells (PBMCs), sampled at new diagnosis, from a patient treated with antithyroid drugs. These receptors came from a man aged 25-40 years with Graves disease.

This clonotype occurred a few times. This chain links TRBV30 with TRBJ1-1; D unresolved. This CDR3 contains 12 residues. Germline V gene data show CDR1 as GTSNPN and CDR2 as SVGIG (reference sequence). Deletions cut 4 bases from V and 0 bases from J, with 6 bases between. The CDR3 DNA sequence: TGTGCCTGGACTTGGGTGAACACTGAAGCTTTCTTT. It is translated as CAWTWVNTEAFF.

This clonotype was seen a few times. The genes are TRBV5-6 and TRBJ2-3; a possible D gene is TRBD1 (6 bases). CDR1 and CDR2 from the germline V gene are SGHDT and YYEEEE. Trimming shortened V by 3 bases and J by 3 bases, and 8 bases separated the two germline ends. The CDR3 contains 13 residues. The CDR3 is CASSWGTTDTQYF. Here the CDR3 DNA reads TGTGCCAGCAGCTGGGGGACAACAGATACGCAGTATTTT. The full variable domain, with the rest looked up from reference TRBV5-6 and TRBJ2-3, is DAGVTQSPTHLIKTRGQQVTLRCSPKSGHDTVSWYQQALGQGPQFIFQYYEEEERQRGNFPDRFSGHQFPNYSSELNVNALLLGDSALYLCASSWGTTDTQYFGPGTRLTVL.

There are many counts of this clonotype. V gene TRBV18 combines with J gene TRBJ2-7; weak D call: TRBD1 (6 bases). Trimming left V 2 bases short and J 3 bases short, with 14 bases between. The CDR3 length is 15 residues. Germline loops: CDR1 KGHSH, CDR2 LQKENI. The CDR3 nucleotides are TGTGCCAGCTCACCAACAGGGAGTGTTGGCTACGAGCAGTACTTC. This sequence encodes CASSPTGSVGYEQYF.

This clonotype has ten or more counts. The J gene is TRBJ2-1, the V gene TRBV20-1, with D uncertain. Trimming removed 0 bases at V and 1 base at J, with 7 bases between. Germline-derived CDR1 and CDR2 are DFQATT and SNEGSKA (reference sequence). The CDR3 length is 14 residues. The CDR3 spells CSARDGLSYNEQFF. The CDR3 DNA reads as TGCAGTGCTAGAGATGGCCTATCCTACAATGAGCAGTTCTTC.

This clonotype was seen many times. The rearrangement uses TRBV10-1 and TRBJ1-1, with D tentatively TRBD1 (6 bases). The length of the CDR3 is 15 residues. V lost 0 bases to trimming and J lost 6 bases, with 14 bases between them. Germline loops: CDR1 WNHNN, CDR2 SYGVQD (reference sequence). The CDR3 region is CASSESGRGMAEAFF. In nucleotides, the CDR3 is TGCGCCAGCAGTGAGTCCGGCAGGGGTATGGCTGAAGCTTTCTTT.

This clonotype came up many times. The rearrangement uses TRBV5-1 and TRBJ1-1; perhaps TRBD1 as D (6 bases). Germline V gene lookup returns CDR1 SGHRS and CDR2 YFSETQ. This CDR3 has 13 amino acids. Deletions cut 2 bases from V and 8 bases from J, with 13 bases between. The CDR3 sequence: CASSLQAGEEAFF. The CDR3 region has the DNA TGCGCCAGCAGCTTACAGGCAGGGGAAGAAGCTTTCTTT.

This clonotype has only a few counts. The junction shows a germline mismatch at one end, possibly a read error. The chain couples TRBV11-2 to TRBJ2-1; TRBD2 matches at 10 bases. This CDR3 is built from 15 residues. Germline CDR1 reads SGHAT; CDR2 reads FQNNGV. CDR3 nucleotide sequence: TGTGCCAGCAGCGCACTAGCGGGACGAGGGAATGAGCAGCTCTTC. This gives the protein CASSALAGRGNEQLF.

This clonotype has at least ten counts. This chain links TRBV7-2 with TRBJ2-1; 7 bases are shared with TRBD2. V shed 3 bases, J shed 5 bases, and the junction held 10 bases outside the gene matches. This CDR3 contains 16 residues. The germline gives CDR1 SGHTA, CDR2 FQGNSA. In nucleotides, the CDR3 is TGTGCCAGCAGCTTCCCGGGACTACGAGGTAACAATGAGCAGTTCTTC. Its translation is CASSFPGLRGNNEQFF.

This clonotype appeared a few times. This chain joins TRBV4-1 and TRBJ2-7; 9 bases map to TRBD1. The CDR3 has 14 residues. Germline V gives CDR1 MGHRA, CDR2 YSYEKL. The V and J ends lost 5 bases and 6 bases, in that order; junction bases with no gene match: 8. CDR3 in DNA: TGCGCCAGCAGCGGTATAGACAGGGGGAGCGAGCAGTACTTC. It encodes CASSGIDRGSEQYF.

This clonotype was detected many times. J is TRBJ2-5 and V is TRBV12-3 or TRBV12-4; no firm D call. V lost 8 bases and J lost 1, with 14 bases in between. The CDR3 is made up of 14 amino acids. CDR3 nucleotides: TGTGCCAGCGCCTCCCGAGCTGCCCAAGAGACCCAGTACTTC. The encoded protein is CASASRAAQETQYF.

This clonotype was picked up many times. This chain links TRBV29-1 with TRBJ1-1, with 7 positions matching TRBD1. Germline assignment: CDR1 SQVTM and CDR2 ANQGSEA. The V gene end was trimmed by 7 bases and the J gene end by 4 bases; junction bases not matched to a gene: 12. The CDR3 sequence is 14 residues long. CDR3 loop: CSAARQGRGTEAFF. The CDR3 DNA sequence: TGCAGCGCCGCCCGACAGGGTCGAGGCACTGAAGCTTTCTTT.

Comments on this clonotype: This clone may be a read error of a much larger clone one base away. V gene TRBV6-2 or TRBV6-3 combines with J gene TRBJ1-4; maybe TRBD1 (6 bases). Per germline, CDR1 MNHEY and CDR2 SVGEGT. The CDR3 is 15 residues long. The DNA of the CDR3 is TGTGCCAGCAGTCGACCAGGACAGTCCAATGAAGAACTGTTTTTT. Translating it yields CASSRPGQSNEELFF.

Only a few counts were recorded for this clonotype. The chain recombines TRBV4-2 with TRBJ1-2; the D gene is possibly TRBD1 (6 bases). The CDR3 loop spans 14 amino acids. The germline V gene encodes CDR1 LGHNA and CDR2 YNFKEQ. V dropped 1 base and J dropped 8 bases, with 14 bases sitting between them. CDR3 nucleotide sequence: TGTGCCAGCAGCCAAGTTGAAGCAGGGACAGGCTACACCTTC. It specifies CASSQVEAGTGYTF.

CDR3 amino acids: CASSVAYRDYGYTF. The CDR3 bases are TGTGCCAGCAGCGTAGCTTACAGGGACTATGGCTACACCTTC. This chain joins TRBV9 and TRBJ1-2; D might be TRBD1 (6 bases). Looked up from germline, CDR1 is SGDLS and CDR2 is YYNGEE. This CDR3 has 14 residues. Trimming left V 0 bases short and J 3 bases short, with 9 bases between.

This clonotype has at least ten counts. The chain has TRBV20-1 and TRBJ2-7; 7 positions match TRBD1. V gave up 4 bases and J gave up 0 bases; unmatched junction bases: 6. Looked up from germline, CDR1 is DFQATT and CDR2 is SNEGSKA (reference sequence). The CDR3 runs 14 residues. Here the CDR3 DNA reads TGCAGTGCTACCCGGGACAGTGTCTCCTACGAGCAGTACTTC. It translates to CSATRDSVSYEQYF.

The table lists this clonotype with many counts. The V call is TRBV18, the J call TRBJ2-3, with D perhaps TRBD2 (7 bases). The CDR3 covers 13 residues. V shed 8 bases and J shed 3 bases, with 12 bases lying between them. Germline loops: CDR1 KGHSH, CDR2 LQKENI. CDR3 amino acids: CASSRGGTDTQYF. The CDR3 bases are TGTGCCAGCAGTAGGGGGGGTACAGATACGCAGTATTTT.

This clonotype was counted ten times or more. J is TRBJ1-1 and V is TRBV6-1, with D tentatively TRBD1 (6 bases). CDR1 and CDR2 from the germline V gene are MNHNS and SASEGT. V shed 7 bases and J shed 4 bases, with 16 bases lying between them. The CDR3 runs to 14 residues. The CDR3 region has the DNA TGTGCCAGCATCCAAATACAGGGCGGCACTGAAGCTTTCTTT. Residues: CASIQIQGGTEAFF.

In its sample, this clonotype was seen many times. The V call is TRBV10-1, the J call TRBJ1-2; 9 bases fit TRBD1. The V gene end was trimmed by 6 bases and the J gene end by 8 bases; junction bases not matched to a gene: 7. This CDR3 spans 13 amino acids. Germline V CDR1 and CDR2: WNHNN, SYGVQD (reference sequence). The CDR3 DNA sequence: TGCGCCAGCAGCGGGGACAGGGTTGCAGGCTACACCTTC. Amino acids: CASSGDRVAGYTF.

This clonotype appeared a few times. The chain combines TRBV30 with TRBJ2-1; 7 positions agree with TRBD2. V trimming: 4 bases; J trimming: 8 bases; junction bases outside the gene matches: 11. The CDR3 consists of 14 residues. CDR1 and CDR2 from the germline V gene are GTSNPN and SVGIG (reference sequence). The CDR3, as DNA: TGTGCCTGGACTCCTGGAGCGGGGTGGGATGAGCAGTTCTTC. Translation: CAWTPGAGWDEQFF.

This clonotype was counted only a few times. J is TRBJ1-2 and V is TRBV5-1; D not certain. This CDR3 has 13 amino acids. Per the germline V gene, CDR1 is SGHRS and CDR2 is YFSETQ. Trimming removed 6 bases from V and 5 bases from J, with 14 bases in between. The CDR3 DNA is TGCGCCAGCAAAGGCAGGTCCCTATATGGCTACACCTTC. Residues: CASKGRSLYGYTF.

This clonotype was recorded at least ten times. This rearrangement joins TRBV27 to TRBJ2-7; D is possibly TRBD1 or TRBD2 (6 bases each). This CDR3 contains 16 residues. From germline, CDR1 is MNHEY and CDR2 SMNVEV (reference sequence). Trimming took off 3 bases at V and 0 bases at J, with 15 bases between the two ends. The CDR3 spells CASSLGGHGSSYEQYF. In DNA, the CDR3 is TGTGCCAGCAGTTTGGGGGGACATGGGAGCTCCTACGAGCAGTACTTC.

CDR3 bases: TGTGCCAGCAGCCACACGCTGCGGGTTGGGCAGGCGAACAATGAGCAGTTCTTC. Its translation is CASSHTLRVGQANNEQFF. The V call is TRBV11-2, the J call TRBJ2-1; weak D call: TRBD2 (5 bases). The V end was cut by 5 bases, the J end by 5 bases, with 25 bases between. CDR1 and CDR2 (germline): SGHAT, FQNNGV. The CDR3 is made up of 18 amino acids. Together with reference TRBV11-2 and TRBJ2-1, the CDR3 gives the full variable domain: EAGVAQSPRYKIIEKRQSVAFWCNPISGHATLYWYQQILGQGPKLLIQFQNNGVVDDSQLPKDRFSAERLKGVDSTLKIQPAKLEDSAVYLCASSHTLRVGQANNEQFFGPGTRLTVL.

This clonotype was observed many times. The chain uses TRBV20-1 and TRBJ2-3, with unresolved D. This CDR3 contains 15 residues. With 0 bases removed from V and 2 bases from J, the gap between germline ends came to 12 bases. Germline CDR1 reads DFQATT; CDR2 reads SNEGSKA (reference sequence). CDR3 sequence: CSARDRPAITDTQYF. The CDR3 coding sequence is TGCAGTGCTAGAGATCGGCCAGCTATCACAGATACGCAGTATTTT.

In its sample, this clonotype was seen a few times. This sequence joins TRBV18 and TRBJ1-5, with D perhaps matching TRBD1 (6 bases). Germline V CDR1 and CDR2: KGHSH, LQKENI. The V end lost 0 bases, the J end lost 0 bases, and 12 bases lay between the germline ends. This CDR3 region has 17 residues. CDR3 sequence reads: CASSPPGGAGSNQPQHF. The DNA for the CDR3 is TGTGCCAGCTCACCACCGGGGGGCGCAGGTAGCAATCAGCCCCAGCATTTT. The entire variable domain, with the rest obtained from reference TRBV18 and TRBJ1-5, is as follows: NAGVMQNPRHLVRRRGQEARLRCSPMKGHSHVYWYRQLPEEGLKFMVYLQKENIIDESGMPKERFSAEFPKEGPSILRIQQVVRGDSAAYFCASSPPGGAGSNQPQHFGDGTRLSIL.

This clonotype occurred many times. The gene calls are TRBV9 and TRBJ2-5, with 8 bases that match TRBD1. V lost 7 bases to trimming and J lost 5 bases; unmatched junction nucleotides: 7. Germline CDR1 SGDLS, CDR2 YYNGEE. The length of the CDR3 is 13 residues. This CDR3 reads CASGRGLTETQYF. As DNA, the CDR3 is TGTGCCAGCGGCAGGGGGCTTACGGAGACCCAGTACTTC.

This clonotype showed up many times. This chain connects TRBV30 to TRBJ2-7; 8 positions agree with TRBD2. The CDR3 loop spans 14 amino acids. The germline V gene encodes CDR1 GTSNPN and CDR2 SVGIG (reference sequence). J was trimmed by 5 bases and V by 3 bases; bases with no gene match: 9. The CDR3 protein is CAWRWSGGRNEQYF. For the CDR3, the DNA is TGTGCCTGGAGATGGAGCGGGGGAAGGAACGAGCAGTACTTC.

This clonotype was seen more than once but under ten times. The chain carries TRBV3-1 and TRBJ2-2, with TRBD1 matching over 8 bases. Trimming at V came to 4 bases and at J to 7 bases, leaving 5 bases not matched to a gene. The V gene's germline CDR1 is LGHDT and CDR2 YNNKEL (reference sequence). The CDR3 spans 14 residues. The CDR3, as DNA: TGTGCCAGCAGCCCGGGACAGGTGGGCGGGGAGCTGTTTTTT. Its translation: CASSPGQVGGELFF.

This clonotype was found a few times. The chain is built from TRBV12-3 or TRBV12-4 and TRBJ2-7; 8 bases map to TRBD1. This CDR3 contains 14 residues. V shed 6 bases and J 5 bases; nucleotides not matched to a gene: 9. DNA for the CDR3: TGTGCCAGCAGCTCCCAGGGGGCCATCGACGAGCAGTACTTC. The encoded protein is CASSSQGAIDEQYF.

The table lists this clonotype with many counts. V and J are TRBV5-6 and TRBJ1-5; D uncertain. The CDR3 covers 14 residues. V lost 2 bases to trimming and J lost 3 bases, with 9 bases between them. Germline V gives CDR1 SGHDT, CDR2 YYEEEE. The CDR3: CASSFGTVNQPQHF. The CDR3 bases are TGTGCCAGCAGCTTTGGAACAGTCAATCAGCCCCAGCATTTT.

This clonotype was counted many times. The CDR3 DNA follows: TGTGCCAGCAGACGAGTAGGACCCGTAGCACCAGATACGCAGTATTTT. It yields the protein CASRRVGPVAPDTQYF. V and J are TRBV6-2 or TRBV6-3 and TRBJ2-3; unclear D gene. Trimming took off 6 bases at V and 4 bases at J, with 20 bases between the two ends. The CDR3 totals 16 residues. CDR1 MNHEY and CDR2 SVGEGT come from the germline V gene.

Note on this clonotype: This may come from a read error, since a much larger clone is one base off. The chain uses TRBV6-1 and TRBJ1-2; D is perhaps TRBD1 (5 bases). The CDR3 extends over 14 amino acids. CDR1 is MNHNS, CDR2 SASEGT, per germline. The DNA for the CDR3 is TGTGCCGGCAGCCCCAGGGCAGGGCGCTATGGCTACACCTTC. It encodes CAGSPRAGRYGYTF.